The following is a T cell receptor (beta chain) sequence with its context. The data were obtained in a study of blood T cell repertoires in COVID-19. Overall study context: COVID-19 samples, acute and convalescent, were from the United States, Italy and Spain. T cells, B-cell-depleted T cells, or PBMCs provided the cDNA or gDNA that served as material.

TCRdb keeps only in-frame clones here, not all; method: immunoSEQ multiplex PCR. In the table there are fewer than 60,000 clones, approximately 80% of which are singletons. The sample was peripheral blood. This receptor was taken from a woman aged 80 or over with acute or convalescent COVID-19.

CDR3 nucleotides: TGTGCCAGCAGCCTATATATACAGAATTCACCCCTCCACTTT. Residues: CASSLYIQNSPLHF. This chain connects TRBV14 to TRBJ1-6, with no clear D. Germline CDR1 is SGHDN and CDR2 is FVKESK. This CDR3 comprises 14 residues. The V end lost 4 bases, the J end lost 7 bases, and 11 bases lay between the germline ends. Full variable domain (outside the CDR3, taken from reference TRBV14 and TRBJ1-6): EAGVTQFPSHSVIEKGQTVTLRCDPISGHDNLYWYRRVMGKEIKFLLHFVKESKQDESGMPNNRFLAERTGGTYSTLKVQPAELEDSGVYFCASSLYIQNSPLHFGNGTRLTVT.